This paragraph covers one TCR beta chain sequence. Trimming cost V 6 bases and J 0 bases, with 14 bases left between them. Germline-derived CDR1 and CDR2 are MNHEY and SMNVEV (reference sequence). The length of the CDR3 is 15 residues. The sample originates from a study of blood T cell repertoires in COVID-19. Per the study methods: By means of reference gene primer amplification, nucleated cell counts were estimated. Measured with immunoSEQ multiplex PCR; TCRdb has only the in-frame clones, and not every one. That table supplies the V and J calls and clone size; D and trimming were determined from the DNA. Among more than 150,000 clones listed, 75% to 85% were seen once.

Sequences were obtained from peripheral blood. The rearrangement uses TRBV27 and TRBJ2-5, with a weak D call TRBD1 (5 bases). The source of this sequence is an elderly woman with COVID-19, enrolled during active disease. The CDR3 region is CASSLDKDYQETQYF. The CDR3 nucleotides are TGTGCCAGCAGCCTGGACAAAGATTACCAAGAGACCCAGTACTTC.